The clone carrying this T cell receptor beta chain appeared many times. Its antigen is unknown. This sample is drawn from a study of CD8 T cells in ankylosing spondylitis. Between the trimmed V and J ends, which lost 2 bases and 0 bases, there was a span of 13 bases. The CDR3 is 15 residues long. Germline CDR1 SQVTM, CDR2 ANQGSEA. Regarding the study as a whole: Significantly higher representation of disease-linked clones was reported for matched ankylosing spondylitis synovial fluid.

TCRdb itself ran the 5' RACE reads through MiXCR, one entry per CDR3 protein. Among some 240,000 distinct CDR3 sequences, 8% to 9.5% were seen once, and the ten largest hold about 6.8%. Source material: blood, either unsorted or a sorted T cell fraction (not recorded which). V usage is TRBV29-1 and J usage is TRBJ2-5; D possibly corresponds to TRBD2 (5 bases). The sequence was obtained from a male donor with ankylosing spondylitis or in good health (not recorded which). The CDR3 DNA follows: TGCAGCGTTGAAATCCGGGGTTCGTACCAAGAGACCCAGTACTTC. This sequence encodes CSVEIRGSYQETQYF.